The rows below give T cell receptor beta chains drawn from one sample of a study of blood T cell repertoires in COVID-19. Clones were read by immunoSEQ multiplex PCR, and TCRdb kept only the in-frame ones, dropping some. The sample lists about 410,000 clones, 86% occurring once. The sample comprised peripheral blood. The receptor source for this set is a woman aged 30 to 39 with active or convalescent COVID-19. CDR3s include the opening cysteine and the closing phenylalanine or tryptophan. A D gene is named only where the DNA matches it firmly. Clone sizes are given selectively: once, few, many, or a class where the clone is expanded.

D gene,J gene,V gene,clone size,CDR3 DNA,CDR3 protein
TRBD1,TRBJ1-1,TRBV30,-,TGTGCCTGGAGTGTCCCGCGTGGGACAGGGTACAACACTGAAGCTTTCTTT,CAWSVPRGTGYNTEAFF
-,TRBJ2-2,TRBV6-1,-,TGTGCCACCCGATCGCTGGGGCCCCAGGCCGGGGAGCTGTTTTTT,CATRSLGPQAGELFF
TRBD1,TRBJ1-2,TRBV30,-,TGTGCCTGTACCAGAGGACAGGGCCCGAACTATGGCTACACCTTC,CACTRGQGPNYGYTF
TRBD1,TRBJ2-2,TRBV2,-,TGTGCCAGCAGTCCGACAGGGACGAGGGCCACCGGGGAGCTGTTTTTT,CASSPTGTRATGELFF
-,TRBJ1-1,TRBV19,-,TGTGCCAGTGCTCAACCGGGGTGGAACACTGAAGCTTTCTTT,CASAQPGWNTEAFF
TRBD1,TRBJ1-5,TRBV19,-,TGTGCCAGTAGTACCCGTGGACAGGGGGCGAAGCAGCCCCAGCATTTT,CASSTRGQGAKQPQHF
TRBD2,TRBJ2-5,TRBV19,once,TGTGCCAGTAGTATAACCGGGACTAGCGGAAAGGGGACCCAGTACTTC,CASSITGTSGKGTQYF
TRBD1,TRBJ2-3,TRBV5-1,-,TGCGCCAGCAGCCGGACGGGACAGAGCACAGATACGCAGTATTTT,CASSRTGQSTDTQYF
-,TRBJ1-5,TRBV30,-,TGTGCCTGGAGTGGGCAGGGGTTCGGGCCCCAGCATTTT,CAWSGQGFGPQHF
-,TRBJ1-5,TRBV11-2,-,TGTGCCAGCAGCTTTAGAGATCAGCCCCAGCATTTT,CASSFRDQPQHF
-,TRBJ1-4,TRBV6-5,once,TGTGCCAGCAGTTACGTCGGAGCTAATGAAAAACTGTTTTTT,CASSYVGANEKLFF
-,TRBJ2-3,TRBV6-1,-,TGTGCCAGCAGTGAAAGCCATAGCGGTTCCCGCGAGTATACGCAGTATTTT,CASSESHSGSREYTQYF
TRBD1,TRBJ2-2,TRBV5-1,-,TGCGCCAGCAGCGTACTGACAGGGGGGATCGGGGAGCTGTTTTTT,CASSVLTGGIGELFF
TRBD2,TRBJ2-2,TRBV15,-,TGTGCCACCAGCGATGGACTAGCGGGGATCAACACCGGGGAGCTGTTTTTT,CATSDGLAGINTGELFF
-,TRBJ1-3,TRBV5-1,-,TGCGCCAGCAGCTTGTCAGGGCCTGGAAACACCATATATTTT,CASSLSGPGNTIYF
TRBD1,TRBJ1-2,TRBV30,-,TGTGCCTGGAGTGCCCACGGACAGGGGTCTGGCTACACCTTC,CAWSAHGQGSGYTF
-,TRBJ2-7,TRBV27,once,TGTGCCAGCAGTTACCAGGGTGCCTACGAGCAGTACTTC,CASSYQGAYEQYF
TRBD1,TRBJ1-2,TRBV14,few,TGTGCCAGCAGCCAAGGGACAGGGGGCTTCAGGTACTATGGCTACACCTTC,CASSQGTGGFRYYGYTF
-,TRBJ1-4,TRBV19,-,TGTGCCAGTAGTAGGCAGGCAAATGAAAAACTGTTTTTT,CASSRQANEKLFF
TRBD2,TRBJ2-7,TRBV2,few,TGTGCCAGCACCGGGGGGCGGGGGGAAAAGATAACCTACGAGCAGTACTTC,CASTGGRGEKITYEQYF
-,TRBJ2-3,TRBV13,-,TGTGCCAGCAGCTACCGACTACAAGATACGCAGTATTTT,CASSYRLQDTQYF
-,TRBJ2-2,TRBV19,-,TGTGCCAGTAGTCAACAGGTAACGAACACCGGGGAGCTGTTTTTT,CASSQQVTNTGELFF
TRBD2,TRBJ2-2,TRBV11-3,once,TGTGCCAGCAGCACCCGACTAGCGGGAGGGCAAAACACCGGGGAGCTGTTTTTT,CASSTRLAGGQNTGELFF
-,TRBJ2-3,TRBV4-1,-,TGCGCCAGCAGCCAAGTAGGACTCTCCACAGATACGCAGTATTTT,CASSQVGLSTDTQYF
TRBD1,TRBJ2-3,TRBV15,-,TGTGCCACCAGCACGGGACAGGGGGCGATTCCAGATACGCAGTATTTT,CATSTGQGAIPDTQYF
-,TRBJ2-3,TRBV18,-,TGTGCCAGCTCACCACCGGTGGACAGCCTATCTAGCACAGATACGCAGTATTTT,CASSPPVDSLSSTDTQYF
-,TRBJ1-2,TRBV6-1,once,TGTGCCAGCAGTGAAATTGAGGGTTCAAACTATGGCTACACCTTC,CASSEIEGSNYGYTF
TRBD2,TRBJ2-1,TRBV14,-,TGTGCCAGCAGCCAAGTCGGACTAGCGCTCTACAATGAGCAGTTCTTC,CASSQVGLALYNEQFF
-,TRBJ1-2,TRBV24-1,few,TGTGCCACCAGTGACCCGGACAAGAACTATGGCTACACCTTC,CATSDPDKNYGYTF
-,TRBJ2-3,TRBV6-5,-,TGTGCCAGCAATAGTGCAGATACGCAGTATTTT,CASNSADTQYF
TRBD2,TRBJ2-3,TRBV2,-,TGTGCCAGCAGTTGGGACTATAGTAGCACAGATACGCAGTATTTT,CASSWDYSSTDTQYF